The 29 T cell receptor beta chains below come from one sample, sequenced in a study of CD8+ T cells in alopecia areata. Treatment noted: oral pan-JAK inhibitor, 5-10 mg twice daily. Following extraction, RNA underwent reverse transcription to cDNA, which served as the sequencing template. TCRdb keeps only in-frame clones here, not all; method: immunoSEQ multiplex PCR. The table shows approximately 180,000 clones, with roughly 60% occurring only once. Sample: CD4+ T cells sorted from blood, taken at week 24, from a patient treated with tofacitinib. Receptors originate from a human donor with alopecia areata.

The chain is built from TRBV30 and TRBJ2-2; D remains unclear. Per germline, CDR1 GTSNPN and CDR2 SVGIG (reference sequence). The CDR3 sequence is 13 residues long. The V and J ends lost 3 bases and 3 bases respectively, with 8 bases between them. This CDR3 is CAWRGSDTGELFF. The CDR3 nucleotides read TGTGCCTGGAGGGGGTCGGACACCGGGGAGCTGTTTTTT.

This clone occurred a few times. The rearrangement links TRBV2 to TRBJ2-3; D not resolved. The V and J ends lost 8 bases and 0 bases respectively, with 6 bases between them. This CDR3 contains 12 residues. In germline, CDR1 is SNHLY, CDR2 FYNNEI. CDR3 loop: CASGVSTDTQYF. The CDR3 nucleotides read TGTGCCAGCGGGGTCAGCACAGATACGCAGTATTTT.

This clone was recorded once. The chain recombines TRBV25-1 with TRBJ1-1; 7 nucleotides agree with TRBD1. V gave up 5 bases and J gave up 8 bases; unmatched junction bases: 5. This CDR3 spans 12 amino acids. Germline V gene lookup returns CDR1 MGHDK and CDR2 SYGVNS. DNA for the CDR3: TGTGCCAGCAGTTTCCAGACAGGGGAAGCTTTCTTT. It yields the protein CASSFQTGEAFF.

The CDR3 nucleotides are TGTGCCAGCAGCTTGGGGCAGGGAAACACCGGGGAGCTGTTTTTT. Protein sequence: CASSLGQGNTGELFF. The rearrangement joins TRBV11-3 to TRBJ2-2; weak D call: TRBD1 (5 bases). V was shortened by 3 bases and J by 2 bases, with 10 bases between the two germline ends. Germline V lookup: CDR1 SGHNT, CDR2 YENEEA. The CDR3 has 15 amino acids.

The chain is built from TRBV6-5 and TRBJ1-1; no clear D. CDR1 and CDR2 (germline): MNHEY, SVGAGI. Trimming stripped 5 bases from V and 0 bases from J, with 4 bases between. CDR3 length: 12 amino acids. Here the CDR3 reads CASSRMNTEAFF. The DNA for the CDR3 is TGTGCCAGCAGTAGAATGAACACTGAAGCTTTCTTT.

There are a few counts of this clone. The chain joins TRBV25-1 to TRBJ2-1; D is unclear. The V gene lost 0 bases and the J gene lost 6 bases, with 0 bases spanning the gap. The CDR3 length is 11 residues. Germline V gene sequence: CDR1 MGHDK, CDR2 SYGVNS. CDR3 sequence: CASSEYNEQFF. DNA of the CDR3: TGTGCCAGCAGTGAATACAATGAGCAGTTCTTC.

The chain carries TRBV5-4 and TRBJ2-2; TRBD2 agrees at 7 bases. The J segment lost 7 bases and the V segment lost 0 bases, leaving 12 bases of the junction unmatched. The germline CDR1 and CDR2 sequences are SGHNT and YYREEE (reference sequence). The length of the CDR3 is 17 residues. CDR3 sequence: CASSLVGGGTTSGELFF. In nucleotides, the CDR3 is TGTGCCAGCAGCTTGGTGGGCGGGGGAACTACCAGCGGGGAGCTGTTTTTT.

The count of this clone is one. The chain carries TRBV30 and TRBJ1-5; no firm D call. V lost 0 bases and J 4 bases, leaving 7 bases between the germline ends. Germline CDR1 GTSNPN, CDR2 SVGIG (reference sequence). The length of the CDR3 is 13 residues. The CDR3 nucleotides are TGTGCCTGGAGTGTTGTCGAGAATCAGCCCCAGCATTTT. This encodes CAWSVVENQPQHF.

This clone was observed a handful of times. The genes are TRBV9 and TRBJ2-3, with 7 bases fitting TRBD2. Looked up from germline, CDR1 is SGDLS and CDR2 is YYNGEE. V was clipped by 0 bases and J by 3 bases; unmatched bases: 10. CDR3 length equals 17 residues. The CDR3 spells CASSVDPAGLVTDTQYF. As DNA, the CDR3 is TGTGCCAGCAGCGTAGATCCAGCGGGGTTGGTGACAGATACGCAGTATTTT.

This clone came up a few times. The V and J genes are TRBV29-1 and TRBJ2-1; TRBD1 is a possible D gene (6 bases). Trimming cost V 7 bases and J 8 bases, with 27 bases left between them. CDR1 is SQVTM and CDR2 is ANQGSEA in the germline V gene. The CDR3 has 16 residues. The CDR3 coding sequence is TGCAGCGGCAGAAGACAGGTCAACAACCGGCCTGATGAGCAGTTCTTC. It translates to CSGRRQVNNRPDEQFF.

The rearrangement uses TRBV2 and TRBJ1-1; a weak D match, TRBD1 (6 bases). The CDR3 loop spans 13 amino acids. Trimming took off 0 bases at V and 5 bases at J, with 7 bases between the two ends. CDR1 is SNHLY, CDR2 FYNNEI, per germline. CDR3 sequence reads: CASSEAGGTEAFF. For the CDR3, the DNA is TGTGCCAGCAGTGAAGCAGGGGGTACTGAAGCTTTCTTT.

The V gene is TRBV4-3, the J gene TRBJ2-3; D might be TRBD2 (6 bases). In germline, CDR1 is LGHNA, CDR2 YSLEER. Trimming shortened V by 1 base and J by 0 bases, and 8 bases separated the two germline ends. This CDR3 comprises 15 residues. This CDR3 reads CASSQAGTSTDTQYF. The DNA for the CDR3 is TGCGCCAGCAGCCAAGCCGGGACTAGCACAGATACGCAGTATTTT.

Only a few counts were recorded for this clone. The rearrangement joins TRBV7-2 to TRBJ2-7; 9 bases map to TRBD2. Germline V gene lookup returns CDR1 SGHTA and CDR2 FQGNSA. V was clipped by 5 bases and J by 3 bases; unmatched bases: 8. This CDR3 spans 15 amino acids. In DNA form, the CDR3 reads TGTGCCAGCAGCCCGCGGGGGGGTCGATTCTACGAGCAGTACTTC. This codes for CASSPRGGRFYEQYF.

The chain links TRBV4-3 to TRBJ1-4; D is possibly TRBD1 (6 bases). The CDR3 has 17 amino acids. Germline V CDR1 and CDR2: LGHNA, YSLEER. V was cut by 4 bases and J by 2 bases, with 17 bases left in between. The CDR3 bases are TGCGCCAGCAGCCCGAGGGGGTCCCTAGAGACTAATGAAAAACTGTTTTTT. This sequence encodes CASSPRGSLETNEKLFF.

The rearrangement uses TRBV29-1 and TRBJ2-7, with D possibly called TRBD1 or TRBD2 (6 bases each). This CDR3 has 12 residues. The V gene lost 4 bases and the J gene lost 7 bases, with 14 bases spanning the gap. The germline V gene has CDR1 SQVTM and CDR2 ANQGSEA. CDR3 loop: CSVGGAAGEQYF. As DNA, the CDR3 is TGCAGCGTTGGGGGGGCGGCGGGAGAGCAGTACTTC.

The chain employs TRBV29-1 and TRBJ2-1, with TRBD2 as a possible D gene (5 bases). Germline V gene lookup returns CDR1 SQVTM and CDR2 ANQGSEA. Between the trimmed V and J ends, which lost 0 bases and 6 bases, there was a span of 9 bases. This CDR3 contains 13 residues. CDR3 bases: TGCAGCGTTGAAGAAAGTGGAGGCAATGAGCAGTTCTTC. The encoded protein is CSVEESGGNEQFF.

The chain joins TRBV7-8 to TRBJ2-1; no reliable D call. This CDR3 contains 13 residues. Trimming left V 5 bases short and J 6 bases short, with 11 bases between. The V gene's germline CDR1 is SGHVS and CDR2 FQNEAQ. In nucleotides, the CDR3 is TGTGCCAGCAGCCCTTCGAAAGGCAATGAGCAGTTCTTC. This encodes CASSPSKGNEQFF.

This chain uses TRBV29-1 with TRBJ1-5, with a weak D call TRBD1 (6 bases). V was shortened by 4 bases and J by 2 bases, with 9 bases between the two germline ends. CDR3 length equals 13 residues. Per germline, CDR1 SQVTM and CDR2 ANQGSEA. Here the CDR3 reads CSVASGGNQPQHF. The DNA of the CDR3 is TGCAGCGTTGCGTCAGGGGGCAATCAGCCCCAGCATTTT.

The chain couples TRBV11-3 to TRBJ2-1, with TRBD2 matching 8 bases. This CDR3 comprises 16 residues. With 5 bases clipped from V and 3 bases from J, the junction kept 9 bases outside the gene matches. Per the germline V gene, CDR1 is SGHNT and CDR2 is YENEEA. The CDR3 loop is CASSLHGGAIYNEQFF. In DNA, the CDR3 is TGTGCCAGCAGCCTGCACGGGGGGGCTATCTACAATGAGCAGTTCTTC.

This chain joins TRBV20-1 and TRBJ1-5; no firm D call. Trimming cost V 1 base and J 11 bases, with 9 bases left between them. The CDR3 contains 11 residues. Germline V gene sequence: CDR1 DFQATT, CDR2 SNEGSKA (reference sequence). CDR3: CSARGSAAQHF. The CDR3 DNA follows: TGCAGTGCTAGAGGGTCCGCAGCCCAGCATTTT.

The chain employs TRBV6-5 and TRBJ2-3; 7 bases match TRBD2. V dropped 6 bases and J dropped 2; count of bases not matched to a gene: 5. The CDR3 is made up of 14 amino acids. Germline V gives CDR1 MNHEY, CDR2 SVGAGI. The CDR3 spells CASRGLADTDTQYF. The CDR3 DNA reads TGTGCCAGCAGGGGGCTAGCGGACACAGATACGCAGTATTTT.

The genes are TRBV2 and TRBJ2-2, with a tentative D call TRBD1 (6 bases). Germline CDR1 is SNHLY and CDR2 is FYNNEI. V was trimmed by 6 bases and J by 2 bases, leaving 10 bases between them. This CDR3 has 14 amino acids. The chain's CDR3 is CASSTGTNTGELFF. The CDR3 DNA follows: TGTGCCAGCAGCACCGGGACAAACACCGGGGAGCTGTTTTTT.

This clone was counted once. CDR3 amino acids: CASNGTGGVSSKQPQHF. The CDR3 DNA reads as TGTGCCAGCAACGGGACAGGGGGCGTTTCCTCAAAGCAGCCCCAGCATTTT. The V call is TRBV21-1, the J call TRBJ1-5; no DNA check was done on the table's D call, TRBD1. TRBV21-1 is a known pseudogene. The CDR3 sequence is 17 residues long.

V is TRBV5-6 and J is TRBJ1-2; D ambiguous. Germline lookup yields CDR1 SGHDT and CDR2 YYEEEE. This CDR3 has 13 amino acids. Deletions cut 4 bases from V and 3 bases from J, with 10 bases between. The CDR3 reads CASSLPGDYGYTF. The DNA of the CDR3 is TGTGCCAGCAGCCTACCCGGGGACTATGGCTACACCTTC.

The chain employs TRBV30 and TRBJ1-1; D unresolved. The CDR3 runs 12 residues. The V gene's germline CDR1 is GTSNPN and CDR2 SVGIG (reference sequence). V lost 1 base and J lost 6, with 9 bases in between. CDR3 bases: TGTGCCTGGAGTGGAGGTTTTCCTGAAGCTTTCTTT. Translated: CAWSGGFPEAFF.

This chain links TRBV30 with TRBJ1-2; 7 bases agree with TRBD1. CDR3 size: 14 residues. Germline values: CDR1 GTSNPN, CDR2 SVGIG (reference sequence). After removal of 0 bases from V and 4 bases from J, the junction contained 5 bases not matched to a gene. CDR3 protein: CAWSVSGTVYGYTF. Written as DNA, the CDR3 is TGTGCCTGGAGTGTCTCGGGGACAGTCTATGGCTACACCTTC.

This clone was picked up a small number of times. The rearrangement uses TRBV5-1 and TRBJ2-6; D remains ambiguous. Trimming left V 4 bases short and J 0 bases short, with 8 bases between. Germline V gives CDR1 SGHRS, CDR2 YFSETQ. This CDR3 has 15 amino acids. CDR3 loop: CASSLQFSGANVLTF. CDR3 nucleotide sequence: TGCGCCAGCAGCCTACAGTTCTCTGGGGCCAACGTCCTGACTTTC. Full variable domain (missing parts from reference TRBV5-1 and TRBJ2-6): KAGVTQTPRYLIKTRGQQVTLSCSPISGHRSVSWYQQTPGQGLQFLFEYFSETQRNKGNFPGRFSGRQFSNSRSEMNVSTLELGDSALYLCASSLQFSGANVLTFGAGSRLTVL.

Only a few counts were recorded for this clone. This chain joins TRBV6-5 and TRBJ1-2; D unresolved. The V gene's germline CDR1 is MNHEY and CDR2 SVGAGI. V lost 6 bases and J 8 bases, leaving 16 bases between the germline ends. CDR3 size: 13 residues. Written as DNA, the CDR3 is TGTGCCAGCAGGAGCCCCTCGGAGCGGGGCTACACCTTC. The encoded protein is CASRSPSERGYTF.

The V and J genes are TRBV30 and TRBJ1-1; D possibly corresponds to TRBD1 (5 bases). Germline V gene data show CDR1 as GTSNPN and CDR2 as SVGIG (reference sequence). The CDR3 contains 13 residues. V lost 3 bases and J lost 4, with 12 bases in between. The CDR3 sequence is CAWSVQGFTEAFF. The CDR3 DNA reads TGTGCCTGGAGCGTTCAGGGTTTCACTGAAGCTTTCTTT.